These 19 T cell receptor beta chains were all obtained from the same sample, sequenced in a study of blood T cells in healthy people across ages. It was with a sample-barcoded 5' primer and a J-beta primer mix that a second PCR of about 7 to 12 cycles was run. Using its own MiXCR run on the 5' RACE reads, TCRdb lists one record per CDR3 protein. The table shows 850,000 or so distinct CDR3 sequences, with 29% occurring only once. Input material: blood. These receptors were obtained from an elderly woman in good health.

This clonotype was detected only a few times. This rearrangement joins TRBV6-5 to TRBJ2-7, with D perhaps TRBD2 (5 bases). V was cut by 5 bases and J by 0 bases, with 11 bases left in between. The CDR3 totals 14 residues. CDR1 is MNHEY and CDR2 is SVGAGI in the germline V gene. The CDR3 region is CASSPGISSYEQYF. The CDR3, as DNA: TGTGCCAGCAGTCCGGGAATTAGCTCCTACGAGCAGTACTTC.

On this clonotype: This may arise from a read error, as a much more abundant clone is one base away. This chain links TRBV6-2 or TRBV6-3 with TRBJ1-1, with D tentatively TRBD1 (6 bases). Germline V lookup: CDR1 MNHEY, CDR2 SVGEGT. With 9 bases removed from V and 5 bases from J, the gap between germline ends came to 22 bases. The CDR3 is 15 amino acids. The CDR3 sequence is CASSDGGQASTEAFF. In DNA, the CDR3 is TGTGCCAGTAGTGACGGGGGGCAGGCTAGTACTGAAGCTTTCTTT.

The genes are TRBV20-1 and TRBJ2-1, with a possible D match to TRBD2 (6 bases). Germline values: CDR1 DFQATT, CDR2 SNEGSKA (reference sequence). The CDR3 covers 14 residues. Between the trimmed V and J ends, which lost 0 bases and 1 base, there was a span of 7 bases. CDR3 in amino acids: CSAREGGSYNEQFF. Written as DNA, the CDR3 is TGCAGTGCTAGAGAGGGGGGTTCCTACAATGAGCAGTTCTTC.

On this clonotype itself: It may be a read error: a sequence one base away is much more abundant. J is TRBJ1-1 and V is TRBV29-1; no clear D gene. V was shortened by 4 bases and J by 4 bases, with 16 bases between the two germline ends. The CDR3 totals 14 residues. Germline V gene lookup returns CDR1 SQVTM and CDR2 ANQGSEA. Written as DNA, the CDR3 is TGCAGCGTTGCTGAGGACCGACGGAGCACTGAAGCTTTCTTT. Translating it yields CSVAEDRRSTEAFF. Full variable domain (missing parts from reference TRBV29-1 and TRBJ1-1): SAVISQKPSRDICQRGTSLTIQCQVDSQVTMMFWYRQQPGQSLTLIATANQGSEATYESGFVIDKFPISRPNLTFSTLTVSNMSPEDSSIYLCSVAEDRRSTEAFFGQGTRLTVV.

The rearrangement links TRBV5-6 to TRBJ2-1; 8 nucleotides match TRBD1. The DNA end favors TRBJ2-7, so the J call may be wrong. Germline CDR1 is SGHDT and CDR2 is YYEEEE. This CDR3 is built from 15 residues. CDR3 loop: CASSLFWQGASEQYF. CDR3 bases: TGTGCCAGCAGCTTGTTTTGGCAGGGGGCCTCCGAGCAGTACTTC.

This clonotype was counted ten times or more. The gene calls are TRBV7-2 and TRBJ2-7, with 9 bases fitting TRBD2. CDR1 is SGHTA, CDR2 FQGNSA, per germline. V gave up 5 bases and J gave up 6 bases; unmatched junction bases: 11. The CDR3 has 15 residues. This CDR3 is CASSPMGSGGREQYF. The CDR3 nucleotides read TGTGCCAGCAGCCCAATGGGTAGCGGGGGACGCGAGCAGTACTTC.

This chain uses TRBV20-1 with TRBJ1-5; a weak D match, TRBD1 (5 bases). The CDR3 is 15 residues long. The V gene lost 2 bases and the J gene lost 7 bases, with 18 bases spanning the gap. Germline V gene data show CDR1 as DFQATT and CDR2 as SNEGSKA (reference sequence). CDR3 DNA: TGCAGTGCTAGAATCACGCAGGGAGTCTACCAGCCCCAGCATTTT. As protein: CSARITQGVYQPQHF.

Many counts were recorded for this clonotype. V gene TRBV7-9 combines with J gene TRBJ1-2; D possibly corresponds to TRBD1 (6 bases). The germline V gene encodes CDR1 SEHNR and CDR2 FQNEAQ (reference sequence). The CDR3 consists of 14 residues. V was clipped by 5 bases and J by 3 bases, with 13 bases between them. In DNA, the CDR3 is TGTGCCAGCAGCCGCCGGGACATTGACTATGGCTACACCTTC. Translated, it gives CASSRRDIDYGYTF.

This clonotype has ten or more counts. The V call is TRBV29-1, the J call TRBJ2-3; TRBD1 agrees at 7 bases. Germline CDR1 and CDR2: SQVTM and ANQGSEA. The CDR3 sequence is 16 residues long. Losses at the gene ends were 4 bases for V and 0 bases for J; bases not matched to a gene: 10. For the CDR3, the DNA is TGCAGCGTTGGTGGCCCCACAGGGGTGAGCACAGATACGCAGTATTTT. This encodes CSVGGPTGVSTDTQYF.

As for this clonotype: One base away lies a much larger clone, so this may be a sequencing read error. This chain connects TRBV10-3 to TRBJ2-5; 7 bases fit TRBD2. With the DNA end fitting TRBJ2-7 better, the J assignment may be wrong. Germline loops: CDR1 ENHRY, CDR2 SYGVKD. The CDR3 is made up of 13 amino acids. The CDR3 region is CAITMGGIYEQYF. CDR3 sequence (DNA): TGTGCCATCACCATGGGAGGGATCTACGAGCAGTACTTC.

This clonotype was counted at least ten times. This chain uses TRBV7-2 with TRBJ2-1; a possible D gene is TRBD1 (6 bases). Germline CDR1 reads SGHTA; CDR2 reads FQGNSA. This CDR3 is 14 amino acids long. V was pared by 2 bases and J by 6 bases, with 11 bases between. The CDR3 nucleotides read TGTGCCAGCAGCTTACATGGGACACCCAATGAGCAGTTCTTC. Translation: CASSLHGTPNEQFF.

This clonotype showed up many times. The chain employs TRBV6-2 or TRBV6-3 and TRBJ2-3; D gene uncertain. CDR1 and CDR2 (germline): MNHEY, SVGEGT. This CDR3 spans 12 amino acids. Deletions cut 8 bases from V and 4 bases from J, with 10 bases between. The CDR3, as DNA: TGTGCCAGCGGGCGCCTTCCAGATACGCAGTATTTT. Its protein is CASGRLPDTQYF.

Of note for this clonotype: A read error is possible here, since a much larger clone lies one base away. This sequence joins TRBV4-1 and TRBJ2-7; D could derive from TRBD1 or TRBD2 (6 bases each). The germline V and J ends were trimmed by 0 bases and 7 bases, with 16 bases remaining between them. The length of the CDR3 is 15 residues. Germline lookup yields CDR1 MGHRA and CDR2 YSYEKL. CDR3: CASSQEGGPYNEQYF. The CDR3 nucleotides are TGCGCCAGCAGCCAAGAAGGGGGGCCTTACAATGAGCAGTACTTC.

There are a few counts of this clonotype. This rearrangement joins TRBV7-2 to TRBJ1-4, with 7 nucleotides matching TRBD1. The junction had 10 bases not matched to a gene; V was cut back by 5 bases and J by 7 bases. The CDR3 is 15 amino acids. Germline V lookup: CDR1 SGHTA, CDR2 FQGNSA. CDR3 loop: CASSAGRQGGEKLFF. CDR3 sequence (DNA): TGTGCCAGCAGCGCCGGACGGCAGGGGGGTGAAAAACTGTTTTTT.

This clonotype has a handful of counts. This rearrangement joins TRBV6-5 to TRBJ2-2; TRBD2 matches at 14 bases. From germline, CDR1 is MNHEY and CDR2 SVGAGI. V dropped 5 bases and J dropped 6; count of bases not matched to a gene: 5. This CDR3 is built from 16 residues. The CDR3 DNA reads TGTGCCAGCAGTCTAGGACTAGCGGGGGGTTCCGGGGAGCTGTTTTTT. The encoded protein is CASSLGLAGGSGELFF.

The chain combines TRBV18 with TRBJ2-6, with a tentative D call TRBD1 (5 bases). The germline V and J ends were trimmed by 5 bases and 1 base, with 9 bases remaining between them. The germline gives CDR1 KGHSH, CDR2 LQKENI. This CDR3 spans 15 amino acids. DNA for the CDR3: TGTGCCAGCTCAACACAGGAATCTGGGGCCAACGTCCTGACTTTC. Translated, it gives CASSTQESGANVLTF.

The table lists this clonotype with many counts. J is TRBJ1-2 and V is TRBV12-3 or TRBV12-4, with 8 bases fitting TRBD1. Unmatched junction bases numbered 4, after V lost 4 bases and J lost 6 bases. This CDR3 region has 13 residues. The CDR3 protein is CASSSLQGDGYTF. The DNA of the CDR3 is TGTGCCAGCAGTTCCCTACAGGGGGATGGCTACACCTTC.

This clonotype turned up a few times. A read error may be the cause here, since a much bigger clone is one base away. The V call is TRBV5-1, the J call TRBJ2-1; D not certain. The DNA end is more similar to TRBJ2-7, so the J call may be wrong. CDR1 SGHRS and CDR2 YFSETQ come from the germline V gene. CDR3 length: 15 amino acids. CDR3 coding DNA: TGCGCCAGCAGCTTGGTCGGAAGCTCCTACAATGAGCAGTACTTC. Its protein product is CASSLVGSSYNEQYF.

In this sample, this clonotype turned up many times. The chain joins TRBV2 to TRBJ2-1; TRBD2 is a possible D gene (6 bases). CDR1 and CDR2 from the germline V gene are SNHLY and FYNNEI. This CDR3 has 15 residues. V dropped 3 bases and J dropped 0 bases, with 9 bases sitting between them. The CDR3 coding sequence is TGTGCCAGCAGTGAGGAGGGGAGCTCCTACAATGAGCAGTTCTTC. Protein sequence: CASSEEGSSYNEQFF.